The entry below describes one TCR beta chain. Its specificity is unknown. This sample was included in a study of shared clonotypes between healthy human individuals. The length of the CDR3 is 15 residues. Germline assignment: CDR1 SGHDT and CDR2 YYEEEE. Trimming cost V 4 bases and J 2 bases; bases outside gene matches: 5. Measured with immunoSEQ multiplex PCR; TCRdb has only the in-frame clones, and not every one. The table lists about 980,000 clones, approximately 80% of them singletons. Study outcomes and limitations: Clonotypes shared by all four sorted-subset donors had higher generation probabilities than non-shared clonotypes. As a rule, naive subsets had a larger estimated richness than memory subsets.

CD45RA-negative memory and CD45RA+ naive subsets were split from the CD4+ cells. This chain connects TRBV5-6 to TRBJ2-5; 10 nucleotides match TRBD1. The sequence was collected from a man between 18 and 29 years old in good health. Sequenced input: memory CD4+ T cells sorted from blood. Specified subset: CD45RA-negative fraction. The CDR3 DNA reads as TGTGCCAGCAGCCTGGGACAGGGGATACAAGAGACCCAGTACTTC. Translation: CASSLGQGIQETQYF.